This TCR beta chain was obtained from a study of T cells in Graves' hyperthyroidism and ophthalmopathy (dated by TCRdb to between 2019 and 2020). For the wider study: Peripheral blood samples were taken at initial diagnosis, before any treatment was given. In over five Graves' hyperthyroidism patients, the study also compared T-cell repertoires from thyroid tissue with T-cell repertoires from blood. To identify distinguishing TCR V-J signatures, a discovery cohort of roughly 100 patients was used, comprising roughly 45 with Graves' ophthalmopathy and some 60 with stable Graves' hyperthyroidism. The 75 to 100 discovery patients were randomly split 7:3 into training and test sets. According to the paper, TCR Vbeta CDR3 sequencing was carried out on more than 120 peripheral blood samples, which came from approximately 43 ophthalmopathy, around 74 hyperthyroidism and roughly 17 progressor patients. Whether ophthalmopathy could be predicted prospectively was tested in an independent validation cohort made up of 18 to 20 hyperthyroidism patients plus 17 patients who later progressed to ophthalmopathy. After blood sampling, hyperthyroidism patients were treated with methimazole at a starting dose of 30 mg daily, and ophthalmopathy patients were treated with high-dose intravenous methylprednisolone.

As for this clonotype: It lacks a known antigen. Per-base qualities were not stored, and no clone one base away is much larger.

In the ophthalmopathy patients, disease was moderately to severely active, with a Clinical Activity Score of 3 or more, a NOSPECS grade of 4 or more, and a duration of less than 3 months. The study excluded patients with uncontrolled infections, other autoimmune diseases, pregnancy or lactation. Clinical symptoms, serum thyroxine and TRAb, thyroid ultrasound, and orbital computed tomography formed the basis for the diagnoses. PBMCs were separated from 10 ml of fresh peripheral blood using Ficoll-Paque density gradient centrifugation. Total RNA was extracted using Trizol reagent, and RNA quality was assessed on an Agilent 2100 Bioanalyzer. Summary of the overall study and its limitations: Sample size was not statistically predetermined, and blinding of investigators to group allocation was not performed. In validation, the model predicted progression to ophthalmopathy with over 65% sensitivity and approximately 78% specificity, a median of about 6.7 months before onset. In cross-validation, a model built on a 13 V-J signature told ophthalmopathy apart from stable hyperthyroidism with 85% to 90% sensitivity and approximately 84% specificity, and in testing the same model reached 80%/75%. Most expanded thyroid clonotypes (frequency above 0.001) were also detected in blood, a finding suggesting that blood repertoires may reflect thyroid immune responses.

For this chain, trimming is 6 bases at the V end and 4 bases at the J end, and the number of junction bases without a gene match is 7. In the germline V gene, CDR1 corresponds to MNHNS and CDR2 to SASEGT. The CDR3 runs 15 amino acids, cysteine and phenylalanine included. Just the 45-base CDR3 DNA is kept, in frame starting at base 1. TCR beta CDR3 regions were amplified from RNA transcripts. The first round of RT-PCR for the TCR CDR3 was performed with the HTBI primer set and the Qiagen OneStep RT-PCR kit. Libraries were constructed in a second round of multiplex PCR, after which size selection and purification were carried out. The libraries were sequenced on an Illumina HiSeq2000 using paired-end 100 bp reads. Per the source publication's procedure: SOAPnuke was used to process the raw data, throwing out any read that contained adapters or uncalled bases, had a mean Phred below 15, or lacked an exact constant-primer or identifier match. COPE v1.2.5 was used to merge the high-quality paired reads, and each unique nucleotide sequence was defined as a clonotype. MiTCR v1.1 was used to align the clonotypes against IMGT TRBV, TRBD and TRBJ reference segments. The analysis included only V-J combinations with a frequency above 0.0001, which together covered approximately 99% of the repertoires. The TCS score was defined as the ratio of F50 (clonal expansion) to E x V (chaos), calculated using BLOSUM62-based TCRdist between CDR3 peptides within each V-J. Welch's t-statistics and random forest reduced 500 to 550 V-J features to 10 to 15, which were used in a naive Bayes classifier (R e1071). TCRdb applied fastp at Q25 and MiXCR to the public reads, then kept only in-frame beta chains. Identical CDR3 protein sequences are pooled into one entry, listed with their most common genes and DNA. The V and J calls and clone size are TCRdb's, not the authors'. In this sample the table shows approximately 490,000 distinct CDR3 sequences, 22% of which occur a single time. The ten largest clones take up less than 65% of the sample.

The chain uses TRBV6-1 and TRBJ1-5, and 9 bases in between align with TRBD1. The receptor was isolated from a woman between 70 and 85 years old with Graves' ophthalmopathy. The material sequenced was blood. The nucleotide sequence reads as follows: TGTGCCAGCAGAAAACAGGGGGCGCGAAATCAGCCCCAGCATTTT. Its translation is CASRKQGARNQPQHF.